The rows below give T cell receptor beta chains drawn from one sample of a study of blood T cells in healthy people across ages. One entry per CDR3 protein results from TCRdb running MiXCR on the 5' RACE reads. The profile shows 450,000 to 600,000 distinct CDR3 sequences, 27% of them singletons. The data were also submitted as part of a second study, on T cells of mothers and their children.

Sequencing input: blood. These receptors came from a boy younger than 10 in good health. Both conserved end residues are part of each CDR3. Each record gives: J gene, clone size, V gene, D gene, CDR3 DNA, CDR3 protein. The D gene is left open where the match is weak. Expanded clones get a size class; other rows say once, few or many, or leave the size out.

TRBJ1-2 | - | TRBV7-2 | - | TGTGCCAGCAGCTACGGGGCAGAGTACTATGGCTACACCTTC | CASSYGAEYYGYTF
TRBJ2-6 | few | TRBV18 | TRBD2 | TGTGCCAGCTCACCGGTAATCGTTTCTAGCGGCACCTCTGGGGCCAACGTCCTGACTTTC | CASSPVIVSSGTSGANVLTF
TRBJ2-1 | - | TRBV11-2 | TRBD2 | TGTGCCAGCAGCACCTCGGGACTAGGAGGAATTGAGCAGTTCTTC | CASSTSGLGGIEQFF
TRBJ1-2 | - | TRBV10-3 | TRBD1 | TGTGCCATCAGTGGGGGGACAGGGGACTACGGTGGCTACACCTTC | CAISGGTGDYGGYTF
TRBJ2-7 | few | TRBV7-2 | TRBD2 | TGTGCCAGCAGCTCCACTAGCGCGGGCTTCTACGAGCAGTACTTC | CASSSTSAGFYEQYF
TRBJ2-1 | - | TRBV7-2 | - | TGTGCCAGCAGCTTAACGGGGTATGAGCAGTTCTTC | CASSLTGYEQFF
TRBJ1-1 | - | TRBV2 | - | TGTGCCAGAACAGCGGGGGAGAACACTGAAGCTTTCTTT | CARTAGENTEAFF
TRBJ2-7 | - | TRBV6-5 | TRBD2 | TGTGCCAGCAGGGCCCCCAGCGGGAGGGCCGAAGAGCAGTACTTC | CASRAPSGRAEEQYF
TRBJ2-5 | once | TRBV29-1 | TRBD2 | TGCAGCGTTGATGAAGCGGGAGTTGGAGAGACCCAGTACTTC | CSVDEAGVGETQYF
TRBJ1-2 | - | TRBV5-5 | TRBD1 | TGTGCCAGCAGCTCCCGGGACAGGGGGCTCTATGGCTACACCTTC | CASSSRDRGLYGYTF
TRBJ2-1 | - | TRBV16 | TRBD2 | TGTGCCAGCAGCCAACGGACTAGCGGGAGCCCAAAGTTCTTC | CASSQRTSGSPKFF
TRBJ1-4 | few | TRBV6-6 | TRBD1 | TGTGCCAGCAGTTACTCGGGGACAGGGTACGAAAAACTGTTTTTT | CASSYSGTGYEKLFF
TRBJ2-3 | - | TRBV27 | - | TGTGCCAGTAGGCCTCCGGGACGTAACACAGATACGCAGTATTTT | CASRPPGRNTDTQYF
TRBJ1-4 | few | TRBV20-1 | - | TGCAGCGGAGGTGTGGAAAAACTGTTTTTT | CSGGVEKLFF
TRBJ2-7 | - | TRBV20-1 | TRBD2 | TGCAGTGCTATCTCTCCGCGGGGGAACCCTCTGCAGTACTTC | CSAISPRGNPLQYF
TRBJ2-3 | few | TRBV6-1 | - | TGTGCCAGCAGTGACAGGGGATTTGTAGCAGATACGCAGTATTTT | CASSDRGFVADTQYF
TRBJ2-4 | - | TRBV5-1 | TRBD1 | TGCGCCAGCAGCCCTGACAGGGGTCTGACCAAAAACATTCAGTACTTC | CASSPDRGLTKNIQYF
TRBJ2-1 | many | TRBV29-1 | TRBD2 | TGCAGCGTTGGGAGACTAGCGGGAGGGAGCGATGAGCAGTTCTTC | CSVGRLAGGSDEQFF
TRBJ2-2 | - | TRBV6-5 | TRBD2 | TGTGCCCGCAGTTACTCGCCTCCGCCCCGACTAGCGGGGGGGTCCGGGGAGCTGTTTTTT | CARSYSPPPRLAGGSGELFF
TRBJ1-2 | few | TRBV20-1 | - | TGCAGTGCCACAGGGCAGCTTTATGGCTACACCTTC | CSATGQLYGYTF
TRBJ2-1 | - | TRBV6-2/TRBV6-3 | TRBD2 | TGTGCCAGCAGTTACTCGATGGACGGGAGGGCCTGGGATGAGCAGTTCTTC | CASSYSMDGRAWDEQFF
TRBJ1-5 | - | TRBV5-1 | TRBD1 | TGCGCCAGCAGCTTGGGGACAGGGGGAGATCAGCCCCAGCATTTT | CASSLGTGGDQPQHF
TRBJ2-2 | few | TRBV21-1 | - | TGTGCCAGCAGTCTAGCGCCGGGACAGGGACCCGGGGAGCTGTTTTTT | CASSLAPGQGPGELFF
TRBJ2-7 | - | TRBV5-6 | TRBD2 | TGTGCCAGCTCTAGCGGGACCAACTACGAGCAGTACTTC | CASSSGTNYEQYF
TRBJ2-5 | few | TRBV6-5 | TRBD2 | TGTGCCAGCAGTTACTCGACCCTAGCGGGGGGGCCCTGGGAGACCCAGTACTTC | CASSYSTLAGGPWETQYF
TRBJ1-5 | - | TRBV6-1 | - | TGTGCCAGCAGTGAAATCGGCTGGAATCAGCCCCAGCATTTT | CASSEIGWNQPQHF
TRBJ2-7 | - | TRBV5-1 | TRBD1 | TGCGCCGGCAGCGCCGGGACAGGGGAATACGAGCAGTACTTC | CAGSAGTGEYEQYF
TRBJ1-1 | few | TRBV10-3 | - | TGTGCCATCAGTGAGCCGGGCAAGGCTTTCTTT | CAISEPGKAFF
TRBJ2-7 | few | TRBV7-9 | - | TGTGCCAGCAGCCCTCCCCCCGCAGGTCCGCAGTACTTC | CASSPPPAGPQYF
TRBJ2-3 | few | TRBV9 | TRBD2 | TGTGCCAGCAGCGTAGTTCCCGGGGCTAGCGGCACTAGCACAGATACGCAGTATTTT | CASSVVPGASGTSTDTQYF
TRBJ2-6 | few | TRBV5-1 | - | TGCGCCAGCAGCTTGGCCATAGCTGGGGCCAACGTCCTGACTTTC | CASSLAIAGANVLTF
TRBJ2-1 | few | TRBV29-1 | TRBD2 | TGCAGCGTTCGCGACAGGTATAGCGGGAGGGACAATGAGCAGTTCTTC | CSVRDRYSGRDNEQFF
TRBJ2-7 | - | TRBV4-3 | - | TGCGCCAGCAGCCAAGGGTGGTCCTCCTACGAGCAGTACTTC | CASSQGWSSYEQYF
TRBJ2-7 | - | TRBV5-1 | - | TGCGCCAGCAGCTTAACCACACCCCGGGAGCAGTACTTC | CASSLTTPREQYF
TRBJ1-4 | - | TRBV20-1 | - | TGCAGTGCTAGTTTGAGGGAAAAACTGTTTTTT | CSASLREKLFF
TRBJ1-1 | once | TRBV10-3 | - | TGTGCCATCACCTCGACAGAGATTAGCACTGAAGCTTTCTTT | CAITSTEISTEAFF
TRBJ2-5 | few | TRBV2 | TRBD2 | TGTGCCAGCAGCATCGGGGGGCAAGAGACCCAGTACTTC | CASSIGGQETQYF
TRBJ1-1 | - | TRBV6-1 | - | TGTGCCAGCAGTGAAGCGCAGACATGGAACACTGAAGCTTTCTTT | CASSEAQTWNTEAFF
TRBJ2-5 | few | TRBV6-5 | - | TGTGCCAGCAGCTCACCTTCTAGGCAAGAGACCCAGTACTTC | CASSSPSRQETQYF
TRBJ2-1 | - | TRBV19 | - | TGTGCCAGTTGGGACCACTACAATGAGCAGTTCTTC | CASWDHYNEQFF
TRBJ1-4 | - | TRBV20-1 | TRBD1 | TGCAGTGCTTTACAGGGGGGGGGAAAACTGTTTTTT | CSALQGGGKLFF
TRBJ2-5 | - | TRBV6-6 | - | TGTGCCAGCAGTTACTTCTCCCCGGGACGGGGGGAGACCCAGTACTTC | CASSYFSPGRGETQYF
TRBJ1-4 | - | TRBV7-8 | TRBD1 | TGTGCCAGCAGCTTAGGGGGTGGAACAGGGGGTTCGACTAATGAAAAACTGTTTTTT | CASSLGGGTGGSTNEKLFF
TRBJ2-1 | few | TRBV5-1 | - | TGCGCCAGCAGCTTGGCAGGGGTAGACAATGAGCAGTTCTTC | CASSLAGVDNEQFF
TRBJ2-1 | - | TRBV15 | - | TGTGCCAGCAGTGATGGTCTAGGCTCCTACAATGAGCAGTTCTTC | CASSDGLGSYNEQFF